The 22 T cell receptor beta chains given below trace back to one sample, sequenced in a study of blood T cells in healthy people across ages. Then a second PCR, running about 6 to 12 cycles, was carried out with a sample-barcoded 5' primer and a J-beta primer mix. Each CDR3 protein gets one entry after TCRdb re-called the 5' RACE reads with MiXCR. The table has 1.4 million to 1.5 million distinct CDR3 sequences, roughly 40% seen once. The sequenced sample was blood. The source is a woman between 18 and 29 years old in good health.

Remarks on this clonotype: Its ends do not fully match the called genes, so a read error is possible. This sequence joins TRBV6-5 and TRBJ2-7; 8 bases line up with TRBD2. The CDR3 spans 13 residues. Looked up from germline, CDR1 is MNHEY and CDR2 is SVGAGI. The CDR3 region is CASKRENHYERYF. CDR3 in DNA: TGTGCCAGCAAGCGGGAGAATCACTACGAGCGGTACTTC.

This clonotype has a handful of counts. This chain connects TRBV3-1 to TRBJ2-2, with 15 bases aligning to TRBD2. Trimming at V came to 4 bases and at J to 2 bases, leaving 5 bases not matched to a gene. Germline V gene data show CDR1 as LGHDT and CDR2 as YNNKEL (reference sequence). This CDR3 contains 18 residues. Here the CDR3 reads CASSPRTSGRDNTGELFF. CDR3 sequence (DNA): TGTGCCAGCAGCCCACGGACTAGCGGGAGGGATAACACCGGGGAGCTGTTTTTT.

The genes are TRBV9 and TRBJ1-2; the D gene is possibly TRBD1 (6 bases). Germline values: CDR1 SGDLS, CDR2 YYNGEE. This CDR3 has 15 residues. Trimming removed 3 bases from V and 4 bases from J, with 16 bases in between. The CDR3 loop is CASSEQGISSYGYTF. CDR3 nucleotide sequence: TGTGCCAGCAGCGAACAGGGAATCTCTAGCTATGGCTACACCTTC.

This sequence joins TRBV20-1 and TRBJ1-1; no firm D call. V was clipped by 3 bases and J by 0 bases, with 8 bases between them. CDR1 and CDR2 (germline): DFQATT, SNEGSKA (reference sequence). The CDR3 consists of 13 residues. CDR3 protein: CSASEQLNTEAFF. In DNA, the CDR3 is TGCAGTGCTAGCGAACAGCTGAACACTGAAGCTTTCTTT.

In its sample, this clonotype was seen a few times. The CDR3 here is CASSYGLAGGGSYNEQFF. The DNA for the CDR3 is TGTGCCAGCAGTTACGGCCTAGCGGGGGGGGGCTCCTACAATGAGCAGTTCTTC. The rearrangement uses TRBV6-2 or TRBV6-3 and TRBJ2-1; 12 nucleotides match TRBD2. V lost 2 bases to trimming and J lost 0 bases; unmatched junction nucleotides: 5. The germline V gene encodes CDR1 MNHEY and CDR2 SVGEGT. CDR3 size: 18 residues.

The V gene is TRBV29-1, the J gene TRBJ2-7; 12 nucleotides agree with TRBD1. Germline V gene data show CDR1 as SQVTM and CDR2 as ANQGSEA. This CDR3 comprises 16 residues. V lost 7 bases, J lost 1 base, and 11 bases stayed unmatched. CDR3 protein: CSAAGTGGAKSYEQYF. The CDR3 DNA reads as TGCAGCGCCGCGGGGACAGGGGGCGCGAAATCCTACGAGCAGTACTTC.

This clonotype was observed a few times. In DNA form, the CDR3 reads TGTGCCAGCCAGGGGAATAGCTATGGCTACACCTTC. Its protein product is CASQGNSYGYTF. V and J are TRBV4-2 and TRBJ1-2, with D possibly matching TRBD1 (6 bases). Germline CDR1 and CDR2: LGHNA and YNFKEQ. With 8 bases removed from V and 4 bases from J, the gap between germline ends came to 11 bases. The CDR3 spans 12 residues.

The rearrangement links TRBV20-1 to TRBJ2-5; D may be TRBD2 (6 bases). This CDR3 spans 17 amino acids. The ends were cut back, 1 base at V and 5 bases at J, with 23 bases in the middle. Germline V lookup: CDR1 DFQATT, CDR2 SNEGSKA (reference sequence). DNA of the CDR3: TGCAGTGCTAGAGCGTTTGGAAGCGGGCTGTTGTCGGAGACCCAGTACTTC. Its protein product is CSARAFGSGLLSETQYF.

The rearrangement links TRBV5-1 to TRBJ1-2; D gene uncertain. CDR1 is SGHRS, CDR2 YFSETQ, per germline. There are 14 residues in the CDR3. Trimming took 4 bases from V and 4 from J, leaving 14 bases between them. CDR3: CASSPDLGSYGYTF. The CDR3 DNA reads as TGCGCCAGCAGCCCGGATCTTGGCAGCTATGGCTACACCTTC.

The chain has TRBV6-5 and TRBJ1-1; TRBD1 matches at 8 bases. This CDR3 region has 11 residues. Trimming removed 8 bases from V and 11 bases from J; junction bases left unmatched: 7. CDR1 and CDR2 (germline): MNHEY, SVGAGI. CDR3 amino acids: CASCGQGEAFF. The CDR3 bases are TGTGCCAGCTGTGGACAGGGAGAGGCTTTCTTT.

Comments on this clonotype: One junction end disagrees with the germline gene, perhaps due to a read error. The rearrangement uses TRBV27 and TRBJ2-1, with 9 bases matching TRBD1. CDR1 MNHEY and CDR2 SMNVEV come from the germline V gene (reference sequence). This CDR3 has 15 residues. Here the CDR3 DNA reads TGTGCCAGCAGTTTAAACAGGGGGCACTACGATGAGCAGTTCTTC. Translation gives CASSLNRGHYDEQFF.

The chain joins TRBV2 to TRBJ2-5, with D hard to call. CDR1 SNHLY and CDR2 FYNNEI come from the germline V gene. Trimming removed 3 bases from V and 4 bases from J, with 3 bases in between. The CDR3 is made up of 11 amino acids. CDR3 loop: CASSDVETQYF. The CDR3, as DNA: TGTGCCAGCAGTGATGTAGAGACCCAGTACTTC. Filled out from reference TRBV2 and TRBJ2-5, the complete variable domain reads EPEVTQTPSHQVTQMGQEVILRCVPISNHLYFYWYRQILGQKVEFLVSFYNNEISEKSEIFDDQFSVERPDGSNFTLKIRSTKLEDSAMYFCASSDVETQYFGPGTRLLVL.

This clonotype was found a few times. The chain uses TRBV7-8 and TRBJ2-1; 14 positions agree with TRBD2. CDR1 is SGHVS and CDR2 is FQNEAQ in the germline V gene. The CDR3 runs 17 residues. J was trimmed by 9 bases and V by 5 bases; bases with no gene match: 12. Here the CDR3 DNA reads TGTGCCAGCAGCCCAGGGACTGGGACTAGCGGGAGATTTGAGCAGTTCTTC. Its translation: CASSPGTGTSGRFEQFF.

This clonotype was recorded a few times. The chain's CDR3 is CASSWRLGDYNEQFF. CDR3 DNA sequence: TGTGCCAGCAGCTGGCGGCTCGGCGATTACAATGAGCAGTTCTTC. The J gene is TRBJ2-1, the V gene TRBV7-6; D is uncertain. CDR3 size: 15 residues. Trimming cost V 4 bases and J 4 bases, with 14 bases left between them. CDR1 and CDR2 from the germline V gene are SGHVS and FNYEAQ.

The chain combines TRBV7-9 with TRBJ2-1; 7 positions match TRBD2. The V gene's germline CDR1 is SEHNR and CDR2 FQNEAQ (reference sequence). The CDR3 totals 17 residues. The V and J ends lost 1 base and 3 bases, in that order; junction bases with no gene match: 9. The chain's CDR3 is CASSLGARGLNYNEQFF. CDR3 coding DNA: TGTGCCAGCAGCTTAGGGGCCCGGGGACTAAACTACAATGAGCAGTTCTTC. Together with reference TRBV7-9 and TRBJ2-1, the CDR3 gives the full variable domain: DTGVSQNPRHKITKRGQNVTFRCDPISEHNRLYWYRQTLGQGPEFLTYFQNEAQLEKSRLLSDRFSAERPKGSFSTLEIQRTEQGDSAMYLCASSLGARGLNYNEQFFGPGTRLTVL.

Only a few counts were recorded for this clonotype. J is TRBJ2-3 and V is TRBV6-1, with a weak D call TRBD1 (6 bases). This CDR3 region has 15 residues. V was pared by 1 base and J by 0 bases, with 8 bases between. Germline loops: CDR1 MNHNS, CDR2 SASEGT. Here the CDR3 reads CASSEGGHSTDTQYF. The CDR3 bases are TGTGCCAGCAGTGAAGGGGGGCATAGCACAGATACGCAGTATTTT.

The chain recombines TRBV11-2 with TRBJ1-1; 7 bases fit TRBD1. From germline, CDR1 is SGHAT and CDR2 FQNNGV. The J segment lost 3 bases and the V segment lost 0 bases, leaving 7 bases of the junction unmatched. The CDR3 runs to 16 residues. In DNA form, the CDR3 reads TGTGCCAGCAGCTTAGACCAGACAGGGTTTGACACTGAAGCTTTCTTT. Its protein is CASSLDQTGFDTEAFF.

This chain's CDR3 is CASSSTGFAAFF. As DNA, the CDR3 is TGTGCCAGCAGCTCAACAGGGTTTGCAGCTTTCTTT. This rearrangement joins TRBV5-5 to TRBJ1-1; D may be TRBD1 (6 bases). The V end lost 3 bases, the J end lost 10 bases, and 13 bases lay between the germline ends. This CDR3 comprises 12 residues. CDR1 is SGHKS, CDR2 YYEKEE, per germline (reference sequence).

The chain uses TRBV7-2 and TRBJ2-3, with TRBD2 identical over 10 bases. The length of the CDR3 is 17 residues. Germline CDR1 SGHTA, CDR2 FQGNSA. The trim removed 2 bases at V and 4 bases at J, leaving 9 bases unmatched. The CDR3, as DNA: TGTGCCAGCAGCTTATTGGGGCTTAGCGGGGGGCCAGATACGCAGTATTTT. Translated: CASSLLGLSGGPDTQYF.

V usage is TRBV28 and J usage is TRBJ2-7; 8 bases are a match to TRBD1. This CDR3 has 12 amino acids. CDR1 and CDR2 from the germline V gene are MDHEN and SYDVKM. V gave up 5 bases and J gave up 7 bases; unmatched junction bases: 4. The CDR3 DNA reads TGTGCCAGCAGTATTCGGACAGGGGAGCAGTACTTC. Translating it yields CASSIRTGEQYF.

This chain uses TRBV20-1 with TRBJ2-3, with D perhaps TRBD2 (5 bases). With 0 bases removed from V and 1 base from J, the gap between germline ends came to 17 bases. Germline values: CDR1 DFQATT, CDR2 SNEGSKA (reference sequence). This CDR3 has 17 residues. CDR3 residues: CSARDPDLKPRTDTQYF. CDR3 nucleotides: TGCAGTGCTAGAGATCCGGACTTAAAACCTCGCACAGATACGCAGTATTTT.

V usage is TRBV4-2 and J usage is TRBJ2-3, with D maybe TRBD2 (5 bases). The germline gives CDR1 LGHNA, CDR2 YNFKEQ. CDR3 length equals 16 residues. With 4 bases removed from V and 2 bases from J, the gap between germline ends came to 16 bases. The CDR3 DNA follows: TGTGCCAGCAGCCCCCTTAAAGCGGTGCTCACAGATACGCAGTATTTT. This sequence encodes CASSPLKAVLTDTQYF.